This T cell receptor (beta chain) was sequenced in a study of shared clonotypes between healthy human individuals. Background on the study: Donors had three CD4 naive, three CD4 memory, two CD8 naive and one CD8 memory plate apiece.

Generated by immunoSEQ multiplex PCR, the TCRdb table keeps only in-frame clones and is missing some. Of a few million clones in the sample, 85% to 95% were seen once. Overall study findings and caveats: Shared clonotypes: roughly 4.7% naive CD4, around 3.5% naive CD8, around 2.4% memory CD4, roughly 0.4% memory CD8.

The trim removed 4 bases at V and 4 bases at J, leaving 9 bases unmatched. The CDR3 is 15 residues long. The V gene's germline CDR1 is MGHRA and CDR2 YSYEKL. About this clone: What it binds is unknown.

This clonotype originated in a man younger than 35 in good health. Some clones in this sample may be carry-over from other donors' samples. The chain has TRBV4-1 and TRBJ2-7, with 8 positions matching TRBD1. Material for sequencing was naive CD4+ T cells from PBMCs. Documented subset: CD45RA+ positively selected. CDR3 region: CASSPTGQARYEQYF. Written as DNA, the CDR3 is TGCGCCAGCAGCCCAACGGGACAGGCACGATACGAGCAGTACTTC.